This T cell receptor (beta chain) originates from a study of T-cell memory formation after mild COVID-19. TCRdb independently ran MiXCR on the 5' RACE reads; one entry per CDR3 protein. The profile covers approximately 400,000 distinct CDR3 sequences, with roughly 17% appearing a single time and 20% to 25% taken by the ten largest. This clonotype was observed a handful of times. As yet, its antigen is unknown. Overall study results and limits: Pre-infection memory showed some responding clones, and this suggested that cross-reactive memory joined.

J lost 7 bases, V lost 3 bases, and 12 bases had no gene match. CDR3 length: 17 residues. The germline gives CDR1 SGHKS, CDR2 YYEKEE (reference sequence). The sequenced material came from PBMCs or a T cell subset sorted from them (not recorded which). This TCR was sampled from a young man who had mild COVID-19 (a few samples of this study predate the infection). Cell type and time point are not known. J is TRBJ1-6 and V is TRBV5-5; 8 bases are shared with TRBD1. CDR3 loop: CASSWGDFRTGNSPLHF. DNA for the CDR3: TGTGCCAGCAGCTGGGGAGATTTTCGGACAGGGAATTCACCCCTCCACTTT.